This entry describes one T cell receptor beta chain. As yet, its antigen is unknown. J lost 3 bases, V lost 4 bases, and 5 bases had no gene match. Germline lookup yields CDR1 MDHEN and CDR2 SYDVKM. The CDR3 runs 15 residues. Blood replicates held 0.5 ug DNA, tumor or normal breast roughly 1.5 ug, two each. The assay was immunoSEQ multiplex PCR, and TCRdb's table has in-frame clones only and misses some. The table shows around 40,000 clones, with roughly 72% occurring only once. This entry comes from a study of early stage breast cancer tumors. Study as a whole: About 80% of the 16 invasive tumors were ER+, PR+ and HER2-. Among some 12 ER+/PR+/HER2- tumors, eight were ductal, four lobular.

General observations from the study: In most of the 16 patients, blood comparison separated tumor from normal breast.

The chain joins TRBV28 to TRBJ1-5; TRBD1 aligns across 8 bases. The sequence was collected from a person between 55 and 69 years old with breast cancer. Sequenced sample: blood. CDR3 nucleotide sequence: TGTGCCAGCAGTTCCCGGGACAGGTTCAATCAGCCCCAGCATTTT. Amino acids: CASSSRDRFNQPQHF.